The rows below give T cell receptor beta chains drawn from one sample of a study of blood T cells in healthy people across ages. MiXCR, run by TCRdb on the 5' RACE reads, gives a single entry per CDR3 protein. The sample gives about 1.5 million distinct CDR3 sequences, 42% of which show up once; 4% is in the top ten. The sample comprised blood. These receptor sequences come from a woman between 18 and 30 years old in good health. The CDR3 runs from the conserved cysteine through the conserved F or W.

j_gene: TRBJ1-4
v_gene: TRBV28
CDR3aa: CASTTGAYEKLFF

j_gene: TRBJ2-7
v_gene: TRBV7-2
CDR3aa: CASSLGRDYEQYF

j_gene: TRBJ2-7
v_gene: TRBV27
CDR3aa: CASSHGMWAHEQYF

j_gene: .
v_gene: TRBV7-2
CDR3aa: CASSLAGTGYNEQYF

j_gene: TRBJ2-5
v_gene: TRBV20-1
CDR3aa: CSGPRGWDETQYF

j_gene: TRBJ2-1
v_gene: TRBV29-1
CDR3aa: CSVAAASDEQFF

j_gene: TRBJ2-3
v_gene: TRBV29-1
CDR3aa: CSVGQGSDTQYF

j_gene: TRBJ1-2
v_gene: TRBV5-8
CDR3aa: CASSGWTGGNYGYTF

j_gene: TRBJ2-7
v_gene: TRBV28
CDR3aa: CASSRGQGRDEQYF

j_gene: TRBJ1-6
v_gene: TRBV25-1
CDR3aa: CASSARTGAHNSPLHF

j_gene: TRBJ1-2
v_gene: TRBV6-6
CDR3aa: CASSYRDGYTF

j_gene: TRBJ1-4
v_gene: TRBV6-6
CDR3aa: CASSRGAVEKLFF

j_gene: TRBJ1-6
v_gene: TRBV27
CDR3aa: CASSLTGVGSSPLHF

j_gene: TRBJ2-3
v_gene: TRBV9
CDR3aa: CASTLTSRSTDTQYF

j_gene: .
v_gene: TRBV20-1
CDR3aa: CSIPGPGELYEQYF

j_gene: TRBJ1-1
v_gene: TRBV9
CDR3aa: CASTGPRNTEAFF

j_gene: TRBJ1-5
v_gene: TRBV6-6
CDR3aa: CASSYSDGSNQPQHF

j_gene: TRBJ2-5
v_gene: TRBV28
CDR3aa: CASSPRQGRGKETQYF

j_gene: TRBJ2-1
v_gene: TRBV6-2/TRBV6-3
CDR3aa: CASSTLGQGVYNEQFF

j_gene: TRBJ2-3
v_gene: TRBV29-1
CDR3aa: CSVRGLTSTDTQYF

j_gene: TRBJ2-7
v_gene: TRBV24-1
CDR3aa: CAPDRGRSSYEQYF

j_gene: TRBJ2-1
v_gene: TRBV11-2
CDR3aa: CASSMDRNNEQFF

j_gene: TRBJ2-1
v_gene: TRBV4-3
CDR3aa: CASSQGLWDSEQFF

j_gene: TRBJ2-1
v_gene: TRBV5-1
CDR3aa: CASSDNPSYNEQFF

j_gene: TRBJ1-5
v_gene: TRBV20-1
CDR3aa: CSARAADRPGSNQPQHF

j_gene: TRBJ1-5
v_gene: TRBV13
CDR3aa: CASSLGQGGHQPQHF

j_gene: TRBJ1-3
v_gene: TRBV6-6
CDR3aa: CASSYVGNSGNTIYF

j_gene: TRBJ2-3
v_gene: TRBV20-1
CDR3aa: CSGGLATDTQYF

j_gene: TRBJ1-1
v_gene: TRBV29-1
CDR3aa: CSVDRAISTEAFF

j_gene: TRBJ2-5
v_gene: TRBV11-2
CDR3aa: CASSLGPSMETQYF

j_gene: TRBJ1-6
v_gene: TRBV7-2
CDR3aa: CASSLQTGNNSPLHF

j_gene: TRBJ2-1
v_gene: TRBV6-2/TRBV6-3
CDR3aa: CASSYLPGSDNEQFF

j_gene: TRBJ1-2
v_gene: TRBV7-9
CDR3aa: CASSLGRTSEMGYTF

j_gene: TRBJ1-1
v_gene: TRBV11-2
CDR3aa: CASSTRVGNTEAFF

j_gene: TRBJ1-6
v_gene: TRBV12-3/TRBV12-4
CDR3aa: CASSLSGRNNSPLHF

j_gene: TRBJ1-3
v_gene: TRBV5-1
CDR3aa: CASSFGDRHSGNTIYF

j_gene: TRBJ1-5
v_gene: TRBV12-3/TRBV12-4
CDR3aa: CASSPGTAFGPQHF

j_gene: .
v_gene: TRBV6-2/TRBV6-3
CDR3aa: CASSASIRGEQYF

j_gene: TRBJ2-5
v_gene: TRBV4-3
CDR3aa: CASSRLIQETQYF

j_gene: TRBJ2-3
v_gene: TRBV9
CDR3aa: CASSVDQRSTDTQYF

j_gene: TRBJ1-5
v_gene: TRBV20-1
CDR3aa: CSASQNEYSNQPQHF

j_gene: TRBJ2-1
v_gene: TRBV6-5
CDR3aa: CASRRIERYEQFF

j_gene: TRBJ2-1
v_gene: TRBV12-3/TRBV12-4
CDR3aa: CASTSDGGSYNEQFF

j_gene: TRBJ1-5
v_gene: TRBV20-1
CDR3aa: CSAGTRQTSQHF

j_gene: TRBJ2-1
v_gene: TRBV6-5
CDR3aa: CATRRAGESYNEQFF

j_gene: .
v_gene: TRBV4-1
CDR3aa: CASSQGGLQETQFF

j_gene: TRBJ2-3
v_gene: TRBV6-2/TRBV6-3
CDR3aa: CASSYPNLAGGTDTQYF

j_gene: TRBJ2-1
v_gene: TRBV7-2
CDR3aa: CASSLAQGRENEQFF

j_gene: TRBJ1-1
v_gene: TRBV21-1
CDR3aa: CASIRRAGPREAFF

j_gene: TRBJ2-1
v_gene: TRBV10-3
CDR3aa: CAISESLGYEQFF

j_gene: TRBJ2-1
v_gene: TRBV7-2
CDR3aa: CASSVAERYNEQFF

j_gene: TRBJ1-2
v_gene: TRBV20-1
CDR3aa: CSASNHGYGYTF

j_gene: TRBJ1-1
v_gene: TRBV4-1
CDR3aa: CASSQETGLKGTEAFF

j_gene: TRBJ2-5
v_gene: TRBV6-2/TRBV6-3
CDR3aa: CASRNRGPKETQYF

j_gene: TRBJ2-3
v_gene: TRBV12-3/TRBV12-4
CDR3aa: CASSLARLEMDTQYF

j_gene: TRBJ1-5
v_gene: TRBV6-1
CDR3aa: CASSEGRGWVGNQPQHF